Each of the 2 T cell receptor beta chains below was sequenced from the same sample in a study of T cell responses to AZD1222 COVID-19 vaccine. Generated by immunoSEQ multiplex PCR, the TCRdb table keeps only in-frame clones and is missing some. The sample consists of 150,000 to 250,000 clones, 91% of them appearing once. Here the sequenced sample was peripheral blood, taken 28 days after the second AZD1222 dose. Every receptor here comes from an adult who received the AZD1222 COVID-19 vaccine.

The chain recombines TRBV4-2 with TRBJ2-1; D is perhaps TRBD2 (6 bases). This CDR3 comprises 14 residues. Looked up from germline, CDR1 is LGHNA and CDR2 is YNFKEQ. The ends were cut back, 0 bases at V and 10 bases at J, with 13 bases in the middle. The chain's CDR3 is CASSQEGRTGEQFF. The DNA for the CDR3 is TGTGCCAGCAGCCAAGAGGGGAGGACGGGAGAGCAGTTCTTC.

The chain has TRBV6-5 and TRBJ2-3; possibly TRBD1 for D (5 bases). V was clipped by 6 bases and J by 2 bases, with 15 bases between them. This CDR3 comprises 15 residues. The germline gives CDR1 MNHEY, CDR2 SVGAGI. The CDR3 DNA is TGTGCCAGCAGGGCGGTAAGGGGAAACACAGATACGCAGTATTTT. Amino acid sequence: CASRAVRGNTDTQYF.